A selection of T cell receptor beta chains follows, all from one sample in a study of blood T cell repertoires in COVID-19. Profiled with immunoSEQ multiplex PCR; TCRdb holds only in-frame clones, not every one. The sample records approximately 200,000 clones, nearly 85% being singletons. The sample taken for sequencing was peripheral blood. These receptors came from a woman aged 30 to 39 with acute or convalescent COVID-19. Both conserved end residues are part of each CDR3. D genes are given only for firm matches.

CDR3 protein: CSASIRRGGYEQYF
CDR3 DNA: TGCAGTGCTAGTATCCGTCGGGGGGGGTACGAGCAGTACTTC
D gene: TRBD2
J gene: TRBJ2-7
V gene: TRBV20-1

CDR3 protein: CASSLSEFQPQHF
CDR3 DNA: TGTGCCAGCAGCTTAAGCGAGTTTCAGCCCCAGCATTTT
D gene: .
J gene: TRBJ1-5
V gene: TRBV7-9

CDR3 protein: CASSDREHNEQFF
CDR3 DNA: TGTGCCAGCAGTGACCGGGAACACAATGAGCAGTTCTTC
D gene: .
J gene: TRBJ2-1
V gene: TRBV6-4

CDR3 protein: CASSFGTYEQYF
CDR3 DNA: TGTGCCAGCAGCTTCGGGACCTACGAGCAGTACTTC
D gene: .
J gene: TRBJ2-7
V gene: TRBV7-9

CDR3 protein: CSVGASLYEQFF
CDR3 DNA: TGCAGCGTTGGGGCCAGCCTCTATGAGCAGTTCTTC
D gene: .
J gene: TRBJ2-1
V gene: TRBV29-1

CDR3 protein: CASSQGEVRGIYGYTF
CDR3 DNA: TGCGCCAGCAGCCAAGGGGAGGTAAGAGGGATCTATGGCTACACCTTC
D gene: .
J gene: TRBJ1-2
V gene: TRBV4-1

CDR3 protein: CASSHSGQNYGYTF
CDR3 DNA: TGTGCCAGCAGCCACTCGGGACAGAACTATGGCTACACCTTC
D gene: TRBD1
J gene: TRBJ1-2
V gene: TRBV3-1/TRBV3-2

CDR3 protein: CASSDHRGTRETQYF
CDR3 DNA: TGTGCCAGCAGTGACCACAGGGGGACCCGAGAGACCCAGTACTTC
D gene: TRBD1
J gene: TRBJ2-5
V gene: TRBV25-1

CDR3 protein: CASSWQGNYGYTF
CDR3 DNA: TGTGCCAGCAGTTGGCAGGGGAACTATGGCTACACCTTC
D gene: .
J gene: TRBJ1-2
V gene: TRBV27

CDR3 protein: CASSLYRTNYGYTF
CDR3 DNA: TGCGCCAGCAGCTTGTACAGAACAAACTATGGCTACACCTTC
D gene: .
J gene: TRBJ1-2
V gene: TRBV5-1

CDR3 protein: CASSLRWGESEQFF
CDR3 DNA: TGTGCCAGCAGCTTAAGGTGGGGGGAAAGTGAGCAGTTCTTC
D gene: .
J gene: TRBJ2-1
V gene: TRBV7-2

CDR3 protein: CATSREVAGLQETQYF
CDR3 DNA: TGTGCCACCAGCAGAGAAGTAGCGGGGCTACAAGAGACCCAGTACTTC
D gene: TRBD2
J gene: TRBJ2-5
V gene: TRBV15

CDR3 protein: CALEYTGIPASEKLFF
CDR3 DNA: TGTGCCTTGGAATACACAGGGATTCCCGCGAGTGAAAAACTGTTTTTT
D gene: .
J gene: TRBJ1-4
V gene: TRBV30

CDR3 protein: CASSSYGDRDQPQHF
CDR3 DNA: TGTGCCAGCAGTTCGTACGGGGACAGGGATCAGCCCCAGCATTTT
D gene: TRBD1
J gene: TRBJ1-5
V gene: TRBV6-5

CDR3 protein: CASSVSGSSYNEQFF
CDR3 DNA: TGTGCCAGTAGTGTGAGCGGGAGCTCCTACAATGAGCAGTTCTTC
D gene: TRBD2
J gene: TRBJ2-1
V gene: TRBV19

CDR3 protein: CASGVGSIQGGYTF
CDR3 DNA: TGTGCCAGCGGAGTGGGATCCATCCAGGGTGGCTACACCTTC
D gene: .
J gene: TRBJ1-2
V gene: TRBV7-9

CDR3 protein: CASSVDRGRGNQPQHF
CDR3 DNA: TGTGCCAGTAGTGTAGACAGGGGGCGAGGCAATCAGCCCCAGCATTTT
D gene: TRBD1
J gene: TRBJ1-5
V gene: TRBV19